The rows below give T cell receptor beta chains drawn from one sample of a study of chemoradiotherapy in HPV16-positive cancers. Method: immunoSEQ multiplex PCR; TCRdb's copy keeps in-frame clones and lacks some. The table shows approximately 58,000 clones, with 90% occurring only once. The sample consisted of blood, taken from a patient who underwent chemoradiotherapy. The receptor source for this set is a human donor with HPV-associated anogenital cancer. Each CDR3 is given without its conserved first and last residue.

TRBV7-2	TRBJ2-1	ASSLHRGGGIDEQF
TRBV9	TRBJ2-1	ASSAGNNNEQF
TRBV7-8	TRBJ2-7	ASSLDRTPGLAGVNYEQY
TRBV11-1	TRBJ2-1	ASSWGGSSYNEQF
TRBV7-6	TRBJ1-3	ASSLGQLAAGNTIY
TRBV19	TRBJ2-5	ASSPLAGAQETQY
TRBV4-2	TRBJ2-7	ASSQDIGQGLSYEQY
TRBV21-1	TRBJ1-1	ASSKRNRNTEAF
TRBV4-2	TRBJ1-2	ASSPPGQGRT
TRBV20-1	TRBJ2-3	SARAQDTQY
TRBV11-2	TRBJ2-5	ASSLGGGPGVGETQY
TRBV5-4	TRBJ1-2	ASSLGQGAGYGYT